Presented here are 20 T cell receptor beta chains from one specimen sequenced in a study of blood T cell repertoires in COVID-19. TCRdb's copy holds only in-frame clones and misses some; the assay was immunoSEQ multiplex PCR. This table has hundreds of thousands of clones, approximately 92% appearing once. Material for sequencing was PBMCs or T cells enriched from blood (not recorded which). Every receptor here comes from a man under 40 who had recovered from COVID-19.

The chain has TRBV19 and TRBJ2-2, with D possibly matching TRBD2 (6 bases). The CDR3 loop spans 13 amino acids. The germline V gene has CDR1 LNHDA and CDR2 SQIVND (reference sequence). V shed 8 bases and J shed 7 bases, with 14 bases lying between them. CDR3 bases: TGTGCCAGTTGCTCTAGCGTTTACGGGGAGCTGTTTTTT. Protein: CASCSSVYGELFF. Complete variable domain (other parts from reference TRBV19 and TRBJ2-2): DGGITQSPKYLFRKEGQNVTLSCEQNLNHDAMYWYRQDPGQGLRLIYYSQIVNDFQKGDIAEGYSVSREKKESFPLTVTSAQKNPTAFYLCASCSSVYGELFFGEGSRLTVL.

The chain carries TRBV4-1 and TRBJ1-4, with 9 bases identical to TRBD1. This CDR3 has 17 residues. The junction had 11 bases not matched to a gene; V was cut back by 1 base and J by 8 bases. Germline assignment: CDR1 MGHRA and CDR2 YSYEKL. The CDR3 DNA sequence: TGCGCCAGCAGCCAAGCCGACTCGGGACAGGGTGGAGAAAAACTGTTTTTT. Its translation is CASSQADSGQGGEKLFF.

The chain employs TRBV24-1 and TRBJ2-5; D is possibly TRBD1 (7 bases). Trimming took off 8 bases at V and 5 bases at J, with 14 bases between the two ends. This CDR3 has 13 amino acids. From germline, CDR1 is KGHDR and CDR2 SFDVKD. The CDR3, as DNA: TGTGCCACCAAGGAGGGGGCGCAGGAGACCCAGTACTTC. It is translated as CATKEGAQETQYF.

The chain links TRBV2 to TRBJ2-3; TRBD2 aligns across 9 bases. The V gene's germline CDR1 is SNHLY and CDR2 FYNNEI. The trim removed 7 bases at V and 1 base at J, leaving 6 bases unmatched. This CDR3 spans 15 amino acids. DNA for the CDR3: TGTGCCAGCACCCCACGGACTAGCGGCACAGATACGCAGTATTTT. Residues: CASTPRTSGTDTQYF.

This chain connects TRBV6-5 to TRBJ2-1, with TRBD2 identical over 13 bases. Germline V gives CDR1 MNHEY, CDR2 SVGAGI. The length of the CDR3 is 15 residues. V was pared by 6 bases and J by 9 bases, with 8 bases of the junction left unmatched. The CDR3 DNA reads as TGTGCCAGCAGCCCCGGACTAGCGGGAGTGGGTGAGCAGTTCTTC. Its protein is CASSPGLAGVGEQFF.

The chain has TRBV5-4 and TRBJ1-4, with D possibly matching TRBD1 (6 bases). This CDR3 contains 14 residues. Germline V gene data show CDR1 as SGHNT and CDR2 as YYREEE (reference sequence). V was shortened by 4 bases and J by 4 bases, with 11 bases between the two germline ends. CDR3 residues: CASSHPDSNEKLFF. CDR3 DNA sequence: TGTGCCAGCAGCCACCCGGACAGTAATGAAAAACTGTTTTTT. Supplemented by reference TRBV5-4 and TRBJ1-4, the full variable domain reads ETGVTQSPTHLIKTRGQQVTLRCSSQSGHNTVSWYQQALGQGPQFIFQYYREEENGRGNFPPRFSGLQFPNYSSELNVNALELDDSALYLCASSHPDSNEKLFFGSGTQLSVL.

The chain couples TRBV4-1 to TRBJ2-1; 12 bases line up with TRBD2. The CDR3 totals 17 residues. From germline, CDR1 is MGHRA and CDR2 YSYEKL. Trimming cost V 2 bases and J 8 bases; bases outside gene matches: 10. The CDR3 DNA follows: TGCGCCAGCAGCCAACTCGGACTAGCGGGAACCCACGATGAGCAGTTCTTC. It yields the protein CASSQLGLAGTHDEQFF.

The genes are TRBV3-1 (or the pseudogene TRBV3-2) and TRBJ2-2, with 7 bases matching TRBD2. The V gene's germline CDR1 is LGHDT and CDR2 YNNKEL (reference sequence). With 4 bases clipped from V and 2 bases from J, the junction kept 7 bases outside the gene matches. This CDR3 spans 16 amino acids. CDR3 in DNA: TGTGCCAGCAGCCTGCGACTAGCTTCTAACACCGGGGAGCTGTTTTTT. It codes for CASSLRLASNTGELFF.

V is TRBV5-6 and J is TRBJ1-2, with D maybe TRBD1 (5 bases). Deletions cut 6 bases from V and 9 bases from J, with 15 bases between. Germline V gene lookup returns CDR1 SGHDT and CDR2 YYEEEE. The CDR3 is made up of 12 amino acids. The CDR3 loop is CASTLSGASYTF. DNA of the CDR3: TGTGCCAGCACCTTAAGTGGGGCAAGCTACACCTTC.

The DNA of the CDR3 is TGTGCCAGCAGCCCTAAACCGGGACAGGCTTTTGGGGCCAACGTCCTGACTTTC. This gives the protein CASSPKPGQAFGANVLTF. The chain couples TRBV7-9 to TRBJ2-6; 8 bases match TRBD1. The CDR3 has 18 amino acids. With V trimmed by 5 bases and J by 3 bases, 12 bases remained unmatched. Germline CDR1 is SEHNR and CDR2 is FQNEAQ (reference sequence). The whole variable domain, filled in from reference TRBV7-9 and TRBJ2-6, reads DTGVSQNPRHKITKRGQNVTFRCDPISEHNRLYWYRQTLGQGPEFLTYFQNEAQLEKSRLLSDRFSAERPKGSFSTLEIQRTEQGDSAMYLCASSPKPGQAFGANVLTFGAGSRLTVL.

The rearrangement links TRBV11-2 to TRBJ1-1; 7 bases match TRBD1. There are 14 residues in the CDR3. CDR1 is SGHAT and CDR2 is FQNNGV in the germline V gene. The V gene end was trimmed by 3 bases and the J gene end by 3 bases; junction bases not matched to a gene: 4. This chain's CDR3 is CASSFRTGDTEAFF. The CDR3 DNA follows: TGTGCCAGCAGCTTTCGAACAGGGGACACTGAAGCTTTCTTT. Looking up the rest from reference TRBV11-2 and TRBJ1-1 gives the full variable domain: EAGVAQSPRYKIIEKRQSVAFWCNPISGHATLYWYQQILGQGPKLLIQFQNNGVVDDSQLPKDRFSAERLKGVDSTLKIQPAKLEDSAVYLCASSFRTGDTEAFFGQGTRLTVV.

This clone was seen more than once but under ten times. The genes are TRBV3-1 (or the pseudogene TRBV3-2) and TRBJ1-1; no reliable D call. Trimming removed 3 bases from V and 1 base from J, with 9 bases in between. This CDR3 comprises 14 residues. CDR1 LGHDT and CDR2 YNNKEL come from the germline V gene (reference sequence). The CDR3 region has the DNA TGTGCCAGCAGCCAGACATCAACGAACACTGAAGCTTTCTTT. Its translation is CASSQTSTNTEAFF.

CDR3 sequence reads: CASSQGHGVGPQHF. Written as DNA, the CDR3 is TGTGCCAGCAGCCAAGGACACGGGGTAGGGCCCCAGCATTTT. The chain couples TRBV3-1 (or the pseudogene TRBV3-2) to TRBJ1-5, with D uncertain. With 1 base removed from V and 9 bases from J, the gap between germline ends came to 13 bases. The CDR3 extends over 14 amino acids. Germline CDR1 LGHDT, CDR2 YNNKEL (reference sequence).

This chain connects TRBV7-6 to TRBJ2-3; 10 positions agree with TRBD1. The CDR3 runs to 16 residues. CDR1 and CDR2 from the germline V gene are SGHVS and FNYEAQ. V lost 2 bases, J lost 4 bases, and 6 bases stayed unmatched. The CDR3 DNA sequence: TGTGCCAGCAGCTTAAACCGGGACAGGGGCGCAGATACGCAGTATTTT. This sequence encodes CASSLNRDRGADTQYF.

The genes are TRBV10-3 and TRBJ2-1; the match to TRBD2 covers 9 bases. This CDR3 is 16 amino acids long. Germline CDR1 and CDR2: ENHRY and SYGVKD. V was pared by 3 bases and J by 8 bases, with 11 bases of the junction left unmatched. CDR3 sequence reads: CAISDWPSGKIYEQFF. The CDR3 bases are TGTGCCATCAGTGATTGGCCTAGCGGGAAAATATATGAGCAGTTCTTC.

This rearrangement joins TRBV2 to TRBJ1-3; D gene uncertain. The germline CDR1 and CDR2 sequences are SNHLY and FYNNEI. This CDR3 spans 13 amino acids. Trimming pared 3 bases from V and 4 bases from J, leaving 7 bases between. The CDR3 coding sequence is TGTGCCAGCAGTGAGAGGGAAGGAAACACCATATATTTT. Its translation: CASSEREGNTIYF.

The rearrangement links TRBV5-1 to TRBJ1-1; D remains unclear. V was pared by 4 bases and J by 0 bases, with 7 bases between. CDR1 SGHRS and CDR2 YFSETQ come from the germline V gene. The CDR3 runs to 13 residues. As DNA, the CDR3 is TGCGCCAGCAGCACAGAACTGAACACTGAAGCTTTCTTT. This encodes CASSTELNTEAFF.

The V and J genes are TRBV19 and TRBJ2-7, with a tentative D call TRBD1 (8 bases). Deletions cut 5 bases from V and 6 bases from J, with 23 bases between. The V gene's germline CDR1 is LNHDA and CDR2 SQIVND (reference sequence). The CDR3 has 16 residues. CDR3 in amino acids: CASSSSPTGGRGEQYF. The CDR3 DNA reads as TGTGCCAGTAGTTCCTCGCCCACAGGGGGGAGGGGCGAGCAGTACTTC.

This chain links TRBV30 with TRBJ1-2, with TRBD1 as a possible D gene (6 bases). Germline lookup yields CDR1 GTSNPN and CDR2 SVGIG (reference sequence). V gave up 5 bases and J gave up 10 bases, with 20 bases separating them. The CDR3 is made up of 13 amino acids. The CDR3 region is CAWGPLQGKLYTF. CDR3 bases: TGTGCCTGGGGCCCTTTACAGGGAAAACTCTACACCTTC.

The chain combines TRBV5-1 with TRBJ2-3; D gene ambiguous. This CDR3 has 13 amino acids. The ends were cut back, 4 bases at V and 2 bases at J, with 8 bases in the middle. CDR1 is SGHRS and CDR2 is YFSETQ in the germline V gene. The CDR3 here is CASSPPVTDTQYF. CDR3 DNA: TGCGCCAGCAGCCCGCCGGTCACAGATACGCAGTATTTT. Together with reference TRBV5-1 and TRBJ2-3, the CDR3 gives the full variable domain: KAGVTQTPRYLIKTRGQQVTLSCSPISGHRSVSWYQQTPGQGLQFLFEYFSETQRNKGNFPGRFSGRQFSNSRSEMNVSTLELGDSALYLCASSPPVTDTQYFGPGTRLTVL.